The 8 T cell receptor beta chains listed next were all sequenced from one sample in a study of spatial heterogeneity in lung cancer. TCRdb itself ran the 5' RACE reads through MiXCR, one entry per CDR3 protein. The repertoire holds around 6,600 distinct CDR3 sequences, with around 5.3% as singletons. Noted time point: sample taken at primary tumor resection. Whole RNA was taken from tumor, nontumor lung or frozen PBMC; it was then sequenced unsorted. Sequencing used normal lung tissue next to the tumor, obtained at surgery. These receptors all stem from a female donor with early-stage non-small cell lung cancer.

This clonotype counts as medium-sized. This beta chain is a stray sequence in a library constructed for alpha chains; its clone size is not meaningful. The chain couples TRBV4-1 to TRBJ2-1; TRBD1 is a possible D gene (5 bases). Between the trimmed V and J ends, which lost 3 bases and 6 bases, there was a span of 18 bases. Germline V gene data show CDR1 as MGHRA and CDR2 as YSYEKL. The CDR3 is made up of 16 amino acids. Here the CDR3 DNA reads TGCGCCAGCAGCCAGGGTCCAGGGCAACTCCCCAATGAGCAGTTCTTC. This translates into CASSQGPGQLPNEQFF.

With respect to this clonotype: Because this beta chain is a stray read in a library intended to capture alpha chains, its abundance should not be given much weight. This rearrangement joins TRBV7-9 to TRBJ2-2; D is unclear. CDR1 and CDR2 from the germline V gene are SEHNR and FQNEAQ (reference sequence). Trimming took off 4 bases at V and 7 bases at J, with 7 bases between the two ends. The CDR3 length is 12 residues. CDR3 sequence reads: CASSSRLGELFF. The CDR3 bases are TGTGCCAGCAGCTCGCGTCTCGGGGAGCTGTTTTTT.

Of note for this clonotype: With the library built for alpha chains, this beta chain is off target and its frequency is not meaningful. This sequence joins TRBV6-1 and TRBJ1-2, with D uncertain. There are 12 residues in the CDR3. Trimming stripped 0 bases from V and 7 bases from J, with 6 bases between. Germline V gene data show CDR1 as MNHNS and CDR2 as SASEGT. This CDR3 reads CASSEALFGYTF. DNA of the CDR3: TGTGCCAGCAGTGAAGCACTCTTTGGCTACACCTTC.

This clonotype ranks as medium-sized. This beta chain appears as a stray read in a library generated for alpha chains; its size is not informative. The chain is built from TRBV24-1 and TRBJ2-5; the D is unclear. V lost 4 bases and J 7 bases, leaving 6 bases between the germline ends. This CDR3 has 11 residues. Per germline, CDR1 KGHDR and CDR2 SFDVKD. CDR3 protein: CATSEMGTQYF. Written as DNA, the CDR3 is TGTGCCACCAGTGAAATGGGGACCCAGTACTTC.

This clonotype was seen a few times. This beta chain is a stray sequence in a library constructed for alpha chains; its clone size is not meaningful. The CDR3 DNA sequence: TGCAGTGCTAGAGATTTTCGGCTACTCACAGATACGCAGTATTTT. Translated, it gives CSARDFRLLTDTQYF. The chain has TRBV20-1 and TRBJ2-3; D is unresolved. V was trimmed by 0 bases and J by 2 bases, leaving 12 bases between them. The CDR3 contains 15 residues. The germline CDR1 and CDR2 sequences are DFQATT and SNEGSKA (reference sequence).

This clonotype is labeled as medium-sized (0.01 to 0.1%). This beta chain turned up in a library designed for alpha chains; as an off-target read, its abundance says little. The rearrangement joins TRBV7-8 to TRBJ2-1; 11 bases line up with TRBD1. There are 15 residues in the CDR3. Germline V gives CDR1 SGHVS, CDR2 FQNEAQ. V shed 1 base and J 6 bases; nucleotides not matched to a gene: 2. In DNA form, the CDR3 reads TGTGCCAGCAGCTTAGGGACAGGGGGCATCAATGAGCAGTTCTTC. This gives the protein CASSLGTGGINEQFF. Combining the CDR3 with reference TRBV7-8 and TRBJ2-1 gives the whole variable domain GAGVSQSPRYKVAKRGQDVALRCDPISGHVSLFWYQQALGQGPEFLTYFQNEAQLDKSGLPSDRFFAERPEGSVSTLKIQRTQQEDSAVYLCASSLGTGGINEQFFGPGTRLTVL.

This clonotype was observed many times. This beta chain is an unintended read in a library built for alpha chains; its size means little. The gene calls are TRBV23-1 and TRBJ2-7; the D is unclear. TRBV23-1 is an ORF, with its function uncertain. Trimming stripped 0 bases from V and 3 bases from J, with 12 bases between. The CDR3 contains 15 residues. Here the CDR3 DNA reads TGCGCCAGCAGTCAATCCTGTGACACAGTCTACGAGCAGTACTTC. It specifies CASSQSCDTVYEQYF.

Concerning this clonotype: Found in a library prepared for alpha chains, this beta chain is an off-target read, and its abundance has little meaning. The CDR3 bases are TGTGCCAGCAGTTTATCTACAGGGACTACCAATACGCAGTATTTT. Translated: CASSLSTGTTNTQYF. V usage is TRBV12-3 or TRBV12-4 and J usage is TRBJ2-3; a weak D match, TRBD2 (7 bases). The CDR3 extends over 15 amino acids. Deletions cut 2 bases from V and 7 bases from J, with 16 bases between.